A single sample is the source of the 23 T cell receptor beta chains below, sequenced in a study of blood T cell repertoires in COVID-19. Clones were sequenced by immunoSEQ multiplex PCR, and TCRdb holds only the in-frame ones, with some missing. The sample lists about 150,000 clones, about 80% occurring once. Material: peripheral blood. Source of these receptors: a woman in her sixties or seventies with acute or convalescent COVID-19.

The chain combines TRBV30 with TRBJ1-1; D not certain. The CDR3 covers 12 residues. V lost 3 bases, J lost 7 bases, and 12 bases lay in between. Looked up from germline, CDR1 is GTSNPN and CDR2 is SVGIG (reference sequence). The CDR3 DNA follows: TGTGCCTGGAGCGAAGACATGTATGAAGCTTTCTTT. It is translated as CAWSEDMYEAFF.

The genes are TRBV7-9 and TRBJ1-1; D possibly corresponds to TRBD1 (6 bases). The germline V gene has CDR1 SEHNR and CDR2 FQNEAQ (reference sequence). This CDR3 has 15 residues. V lost 5 bases, J lost 0 bases, and 13 bases lay in between. The CDR3 DNA reads TGTGCCAGCAGCCACCGGGACACTATGAACACTGAAGCTTTCTTT. This codes for CASSHRDTMNTEAFF.

This chain uses TRBV7-9 with TRBJ1-2; TRBD1 matches 7 bases. V trimming: 5 bases; J trimming: 3 bases; junction bases outside the gene matches: 6. The CDR3 is 14 amino acids. Germline CDR1 is SEHNR and CDR2 is FQNEAQ (reference sequence). As DNA, the CDR3 is TGTGCCAGCAGCCAACAGGGGCATTACTATGGCTACACCTTC. Protein product: CASSQQGHYYGYTF.

The CDR3 region is CASSVESASTMNTEAFF. For the CDR3, the DNA is TGTGCCAGCAGCGTAGAGTCCGCCAGCACTATGAACACTGAAGCTTTCTTT. The chain couples TRBV9 to TRBJ1-1; D ambiguous. Germline values: CDR1 SGDLS, CDR2 YYNGEE. The CDR3 extends over 17 amino acids. V gave up 0 bases and J gave up 0 bases, with 15 bases separating them.

J is TRBJ1-2 and V is TRBV6-4; D might be TRBD1 (6 bases). Germline CDR1 reads MRHNA; CDR2 reads SNTAGT. With 0 bases removed from V and 7 bases from J, the gap between germline ends came to 18 bases. The CDR3 length is 16 residues. In DNA, the CDR3 is TGTGCCAGCAGTGACTCAGGGGGGGCGGCCTACTCTGGCTACACCTTC. Protein: CASSDSGGAAYSGYTF.

The V call is TRBV7-9, the J call TRBJ1-1; possible D gene TRBD1, 6 bases. V was shortened by 7 bases and J by 1 base, with 19 bases between the two germline ends. This CDR3 contains 16 residues. Looked up from germline, CDR1 is SEHNR and CDR2 is FQNEAQ (reference sequence). CDR3 in DNA: TGTGCCAGCAATCCTCCATCGACAGGCCAGAACACTGAAGCTTTCTTT. It specifies CASNPPSTGQNTEAFF.

In this sample, this clone turned up once. The rearrangement uses TRBV15 and TRBJ2-1; D possibly corresponds to TRBD2 (6 bases). The CDR3 spans 14 residues. Trimming pared 5 bases from V and 3 bases from J, leaving 11 bases between. Germline values: CDR1 LNHNV, CDR2 YYDKDF (reference sequence). This CDR3 reads CATSPRTNYNEQFF. CDR3 nucleotides: TGTGCCACCAGCCCCCGGACTAACTACAATGAGCAGTTCTTC.

The chain recombines TRBV6-5 with TRBJ1-2; a possible D gene is TRBD1 (6 bases). The V gene's germline CDR1 is MNHEY and CDR2 SVGAGI. V lost 2 bases and J 5 bases, leaving 15 bases between the germline ends. The CDR3 length is 15 residues. This CDR3 is CASSYLVRGEYGYTF. CDR3 DNA sequence: TGTGCCAGCAGTTACCTGGTCAGGGGAGAGTATGGCTACACCTTC.

This clone was observed a few times. This rearrangement joins TRBV28 to TRBJ1-6; D perhaps matches TRBD1 (6 bases). The CDR3 has 16 residues. Looked up from germline, CDR1 is MDHEN and CDR2 is SYDVKM. The V end lost 1 base, the J end lost 9 bases, and 16 bases lay between the germline ends. CDR3 protein: CASSLFSQGLGSPLHF. The DNA for the CDR3 is TGTGCCAGCAGTTTATTCTCCCAGGGGTTGGGTTCACCCCTCCACTTT.

The table lists this clone with a count of one. The chain links TRBV10-2 to TRBJ2-2; 7 bases line up with TRBD1. CDR3 length: 14 amino acids. From germline, CDR1 is WSHSY and CDR2 SAAADI. V was clipped by 6 bases and J by 7 bases; unmatched bases: 8. In nucleotides, the CDR3 is TGCGCCAGCAGGGCCGGGACAGAGTACGGGGAGCTGTTTTTT. It translates to CASRAGTEYGELFF.

A note on this clone: Other DNA variants within this sample encode the same CDR3. The V gene is TRBV3-1 (or the pseudogene TRBV3-2), the J gene TRBJ1-6; D possibly corresponds to TRBD1 (5 bases). Germline CDR1 is LGHDT and CDR2 is YNNKEL (reference sequence). CDR3 length: 15 residues. Trimming left V 4 bases short and J 6 bases short, with 13 bases between. The CDR3 here is CASSPGGGGNSPLHF. The CDR3, as DNA: TGTGCCAGCAGCCCAGGCGGGGGAGGTAATTCACCCCTCCACTTT.

The rearrangement joins TRBV5-6 to TRBJ2-5, with D tentatively TRBD2 (6 bases). Germline V gives CDR1 SGHDT, CDR2 YYEEEE. V was cut by 2 bases and J by 5 bases, with 13 bases left in between. The CDR3 has 14 residues. CDR3 sequence: CASSLRREAETQYF. The CDR3 DNA is TGTGCCAGCAGCTTACGGCGGGAAGCGGAGACCCAGTACTTC.

The chain uses TRBV12-3 or TRBV12-4 and TRBJ2-5; possible D gene TRBD1, 5 bases. Trimming left V 3 bases short and J 4 bases short, with 9 bases between. This CDR3 is 13 amino acids long. CDR3 nucleotide sequence: TGTGCCAGCAGTTTCAGGGTGGGAGAGACCCAGTACTTC. Its protein is CASSFRVGETQYF.

This clone showed up just once. The genes are TRBV5-1 and TRBJ1-1; 7 bases are a match to TRBD1. Germline values: CDR1 SGHRS, CDR2 YFSETQ. The J segment lost 5 bases and the V segment lost 5 bases, leaving 9 bases of the junction unmatched. The length of the CDR3 is 14 residues. The chain's CDR3 is CASSSDRARTEAFF. CDR3 in DNA: TGCGCCAGCAGTTCTGACAGGGCGAGGACTGAAGCTTTCTTT.

The rearrangement links TRBV4-1 to TRBJ1-5, with 8 bases fitting TRBD1. CDR3 length equals 17 residues. With 0 bases clipped from V and 4 bases from J, the junction kept 8 bases outside the gene matches. In germline, CDR1 is MGHRA, CDR2 YSYEKL. This chain's CDR3 is CASSQDPGGTGNQPQHF. The CDR3 nucleotides are TGCGCCAGCAGCCAAGATCCAGGGGGCACCGGTAATCAGCCCCAGCATTTT.

This clone was recorded only once. The J gene is TRBJ2-7, the V gene TRBV27; 9 bases are a match to TRBD1. Germline-derived CDR1 and CDR2 are MNHEY and SMNVEV (reference sequence). V shed 5 bases, J shed 1 base, and the junction held 3 bases outside the gene matches. This CDR3 contains 14 residues. Here the CDR3 reads CASSKQGASYEQYF. The CDR3 DNA sequence: TGTGCCAGCAGTAAACAGGGGGCATCCTACGAGCAGTACTTC.

The chain employs TRBV6-2 or TRBV6-3 and TRBJ1-2; D is unresolved. Germline V gene lookup returns CDR1 MNHEY and CDR2 SVGEGT. The CDR3 spans 13 residues. The V gene lost 6 bases and the J gene lost 2 bases, with 10 bases spanning the gap. As DNA, the CDR3 is TGTGCCAGCAGCCCGACAACCAACTATGGCTACACCTTC. Amino acids: CASSPTTNYGYTF.

The V gene is TRBV9, the J gene TRBJ1-6; 8 bases agree with TRBD1. The germline V gene encodes CDR1 SGDLS and CDR2 YYNGEE. Losses at the gene ends were 2 bases for V and 4 bases for J; bases not matched to a gene: 8. There are 17 residues in the CDR3. The CDR3 region has the DNA TGTGCCAGCAGCGTCGGACAGGGTGAACCTTATAATTCACCCCTCCACTTT. It is translated as CASSVGQGEPYNSPLHF.

V is TRBV11-2 and J is TRBJ1-6; TRBD1 agrees at 7 bases. Germline CDR1 is SGHAT and CDR2 is FQNNGV. This CDR3 contains 14 residues. V gave up 5 bases and J gave up 6 bases; unmatched junction bases: 4. For the CDR3, the DNA is TGTGCCAGCAGCGCCAGACAGGGTAATTCACCCCTCCACTTT. Protein sequence: CASSARQGNSPLHF.

The chain has TRBV7-3 and TRBJ2-7; 9 bases are shared with TRBD2. Germline assignment: CDR1 SGHTA and CDR2 FQGTGA. This CDR3 is built from 16 residues. The V and J ends lost 4 bases and 6 bases, in that order; junction bases with no gene match: 13. For the CDR3, the DNA is TGTGCCAGCAGCTCCTCCGGGACTAGCCGTTTAAGCGAGCAGTACTTC. It encodes CASSSSGTSRLSEQYF.

This chain joins TRBV29-1 and TRBJ1-2; 7 bases match TRBD1. With 1 base clipped from V and 4 bases from J, the junction kept 9 bases outside the gene matches. CDR1 and CDR2 (germline): SQVTM, ANQGSEA. The CDR3 contains 15 residues. This chain's CDR3 is CSVEGLLTGIYGYTF. CDR3 nucleotide sequence: TGCAGCGTTGAAGGTCTATTGACAGGGATCTATGGCTACACCTTC.

The sample holds one count of this clone. The chain combines TRBV5-1 with TRBJ2-3, with D possibly matching TRBD2 (6 bases). The CDR3 runs to 14 residues. Germline V gene data show CDR1 as SGHRS and CDR2 as YFSETQ. V lost 4 bases, J lost 3 bases, and 12 bases lay in between. The chain's CDR3 is CASSGGAATDTQYF. DNA of the CDR3: TGCGCCAGCAGCGGCGGGGCCGCGACAGATACGCAGTATTTT.

The chain couples TRBV12-1 to TRBJ1-6. TRBV12-1 is designated a pseudogene. The CDR3 length is 14 residues. CDR3 in amino acids: CASSFPGGGSPLHF. The CDR3, as DNA: TGTGCCAGCAGCTTTCCGGGGGGCGGTTCACCCCTCCACTTT.